The sequence of this TCR beta chain was determined in a study of blood T cell repertoires in COVID-19. At the level of the study: Acute-phase and convalescent COVID-19 samples originated in the United States, Italy and Spain.

The V end lost 2 bases, the J end lost 0 bases, and 5 bases lay between the germline ends. CDR3 length: 14 amino acids. CDR1 is SNHLY, CDR2 FYNNEI, per germline. In the original workflow: Quantification of nucleated cells was approximated via reference gene primer amplification. Clones were read by immunoSEQ multiplex PCR, and TCRdb kept only the in-frame ones, dropping some. That table furnishes V, J and clone size, whereas the DNA furnished D and trimming. Altogether nearly 100,000 clones are present, about 80% being singletons, with the ten largest covering under 11%. V and J are TRBV2 and TRBJ1-3; D remains ambiguous. Sequencing input: peripheral blood. This receptor was taken from a man between 70 and 80 years old with acute or convalescent COVID-19. The CDR3 region has the DNA TGTGCCAGCAGTGAACCCGGCTCTGGAAACACCATATATTTT. This sequence encodes CASSEPGSGNTIYF.